This T cell receptor (beta chain) was recorded in a study of beta chain features in type 1 diabetes (dated by TCRdb to 2017 to 2018). For context, the study as a whole: Patients and healthy donors did not differ in mean age, gender distribution, total cell number or subset yield. A total of about 100,000,000 sorted cells were examined across all samples, and RNA yield correlated strongly with the number of cells per subset. In the study, TCRB repertoires of sorted circulating CD4+ T cell subsets from recently diagnosed type 1 diabetes patients were compared with those of matched healthy donors. Naive and central memory subsets were obtained from all 30 or so donors, but regulatory and stem cell-like memory subsets were isolated from only 8 patients and 8 healthy donors.

This clone was counted between two and nine times. No cognate antigen has been identified for it. Within one base of it there is no much larger clone, and no base qualities were kept. The CDR3 spans 15 residues, from the cysteine through the phenylalanine. This entry keeps only the CDR3 DNA: 45 bases, framed from base 1. The CDR1 and CDR2 encoded by the germline V gene (reference sequence) are SGHNT and YYREEE. V has 1 base trimmed and J has 2 bases trimmed; junction bases matching no gene number 3. Each donor gave one peripheral blood draw, averaging roughly 100 mL, which was collected into heparinised tubes. Using a panel that included CD45RO, CCR7, CD25, CD127, CD95 and CD27, naive, central memory, regulatory and stem cell-like memory CD4+ T cells were sorted on a BD FACSAria II. Every sorted population had a purity above 95%. Right away, PBMCs were isolated by Lymphoprep density gradient centrifugation and were stained directly, with no culture step. To minimize batch effects, samples were stained and sorted in pairs, one healthy donor with one patient per experiment.

The entire isolated RNA was reverse transcribed using the High Capacity cDNA Reverse Transcription Kit, and thus expressed TCRB transcripts were sequenced. Deep immunoSEQ sequencing was performed on naive, central memory and regulatory T cell samples, with an average of roughly 4 million total reads per sample. Sorted cells were lysed in RLT buffer and RNA was extracted with DNase-treated RNeasy Micro or Mini kits, depending on cell number. To prevent cross-contamination, every cell subset was processed on its own, while patient and healthy donor samples were processed together. TCRB sequences were amplified from cDNA with the immunoSEQ multiplex PCR, producing 87-bp fragments spanning the CDR3 region. Sequencing of the amplicons was done on the Illumina HiSeq platform. The paper's data handling went like this. PCR bias was computationally corrected using synthetic template baselines, reads within Hamming distance 2 were collapsed, and singletons that could not be merged were discarded. Reads were aligned against IMGT so that V, D and J genes, CDR3 length and insertions or deletions at six rearrangement sites could be assigned. Within each subset, clonotype counts were normalized to the number of sorted cells before true diversity and Gini coefficients were calculated with the tcR R package. Repertoire sharing was quantified using the overlap coefficient calculated on TCRB nucleotide sequences. Out-of-frame TCRB sequences from naive cells were analyzed as a proxy for the pre-selection repertoire. The table comes from immuneACCESS by way of TCRdb, which keeps in-frame sequences with V and J called. Part of the clones is missing from these tables; in studies checked, under half for an unresolved V gene and the rest for unknown reasons. V, J and clone size are taken as reported in that table, and D and trimming were inferred from the DNA itself. Recorded for this sample are 250,000 to 300,000 clones; roughly 25% of them occurred a single time. 0.012% of the sample rests with the top ten.

The paper as a whole reports these results and caveats: Patients with type 1 diabetes made fewer insertions and deleted more nucleotides at VDJ recombination sites, implying thymic rearrangement abnormalities. PCR may preferentially amplify shorter templates, but because patient and control samples were amplified and corrected together, any resulting skew would affect both groups equally. In all four CD4+ subsets, TCRB CDR3 length was moderately but significantly shorter in type 1 diabetes patients. Naive, central memory and regulatory TCRB repertoires appeared more similar among patients than among healthy donors. Because small numbers of individuals were included in the HLA sub-analyses, any influence of HLA type on TCRB rearrangement was left unresolved. Because cDNA rather than genomic DNA was sequenced, highly expressing activated cells could have been over-represented, although no difference in activation and CD3 levels was found between groups.

The specimen was naive CD4+ T cells from blood. The sample's cell subset or site label is to be understood as: true naive CD4+ T cells. This chain is built from TRBV5-4 and TRBJ2-5; 9 central bases correspond to TRBD2. This receptor was obtained from a woman aged 30 to 39 with type 1 diabetes. The bases are TGTGCCAGCAGCTTGACTAGCGGGTGGCAAGAGACCCAGTACTTC. Its protein product is CASSLTSGWQETQYF.